Listed here are 26 T cell receptor beta chains from one sample, sequenced in a study of cytomegalovirus exposure and HLA in healthy donors. Here immunoSEQ multiplex PCR was the method, and the copy in TCRdb shows in-frame clones only, minus some. Among about 63,000 clones listed, roughly 94% were seen once. The sequenced sample consisted of PBMCs. Receptors originate from a woman aged 18-30 years in good health and CMV-seropositive.

This chain uses TRBV7-9 with TRBJ1-2, with D maybe TRBD1 (6 bases). Trimming took off 5 bases at V and 7 bases at J, with 17 bases between the two ends. Germline CDR1 and CDR2: SEHNR and FQNEAQ (reference sequence). This CDR3 region has 14 residues. The CDR3 DNA reads as TGTGCCAGCAGCAAGGGACGGGGGGCTATTGGCTACACCTTC. This gives the protein CASSKGRGAIGYTF.

This chain joins TRBV4-1 and TRBJ1-3; D gene uncertain. Germline V gene sequence: CDR1 MGHRA, CDR2 YSYEKL. Deletions cut 1 base from V and 3 bases from J, with 7 bases between. The CDR3 extends over 14 amino acids. CDR3 DNA: TGCGCCAGCAGCCAAGGGGCAGGTGGAAACACCATATATTTT. Translated: CASSQGAGGNTIYF.

For the CDR3, the DNA is TGTGCCAGCAGCTTACTAGCGGGAGGGCCGCTTGAGCAGTTCTTC. It is translated as CASSLLAGGPLEQFF. The genes are TRBV5-4 and TRBJ2-1; TRBD2 matches 13 bases. The CDR3 spans 15 residues. V dropped 2 bases and J dropped 9; count of bases not matched to a gene: 5. The germline gives CDR1 SGHNT, CDR2 YYREEE (reference sequence).

This sequence joins TRBV19 and TRBJ1-1; D is possibly TRBD1 (6 bases). Looked up from germline, CDR1 is LNHDA and CDR2 is SQIVND (reference sequence). The CDR3 covers 15 residues. V gave up 7 bases and J gave up 1 base, with 16 bases separating them. CDR3 nucleotide sequence: TGTGCCAGTACCTTATTGCAGGGGAGGAACACTGAAGCTTTCTTT. Translation: CASTLLQGRNTEAFF.

The chain couples TRBV6-5 to TRBJ2-3; D ambiguous. Per germline, CDR1 MNHEY and CDR2 SVGAGI. The V gene lost 1 base and the J gene lost 4 bases, with 15 bases spanning the gap. The CDR3 has 16 amino acids. For the CDR3, the DNA is TGTGCCAGCAGTTACTTCGGAAGTCGGAGTTCAGATACGCAGTATTTT. Its translation: CASSYFGSRSSDTQYF.

The chain combines TRBV7-3 with TRBJ2-4, with D possibly being TRBD2 (6 bases). Trimming shortened V by 5 bases and J by 8 bases, and 13 bases separated the two germline ends. The length of the CDR3 is 13 residues. Germline V gene sequence: CDR1 SGHTA, CDR2 FQGTGA. The DNA of the CDR3 is TGTGCCAGCAGCCCAGACGGGGGAGACATTCAGTACTTC. This encodes CASSPDGGDIQYF.

The rearrangement links TRBV19 to TRBJ2-1; 8 positions agree with TRBD2. The CDR3 runs 14 residues. The germline CDR1 and CDR2 sequences are LNHDA and SQIVND (reference sequence). Germline trimming cut 5 bases from V and 9 bases from J; bases unmatched to any gene: 9. The CDR3 DNA follows: TGTGCCAGTAGTCGGAGAATAGCGGGGATTGAGCAGTTCTTC. Residues: CASSRRIAGIEQFF.

This clone was seen once. The J gene is TRBJ2-3, the V gene TRBV15, with D unclear. V lost 2 bases to trimming and J lost 5 bases, with 8 bases between them. The germline V gene encodes CDR1 LNHNV and CDR2 YYDKDF (reference sequence). The CDR3 totals 13 residues. CDR3 sequence: CATSRQLQDTQYF. Here the CDR3 DNA reads TGTGCCACCAGCAGACAGTTACAAGATACGCAGTATTTT.

The rearrangement joins TRBV7-9 to TRBJ2-3, with TRBD1 identical over 7 bases. This CDR3 contains 15 residues. The V segment lost 3 bases and the J segment 0 bases; nucleotides outside the gene matches: 3. Germline CDR1 reads SEHNR; CDR2 reads FQNEAQ (reference sequence). The CDR3, as DNA: TGTGCCAGCAGCTTGGGGACAGCTAGCACAGATACGCAGTATTTT. Translating gives CASSLGTASTDTQYF.

V usage is TRBV30 and J usage is TRBJ2-1; no reliable D call. CDR1 is GTSNPN, CDR2 SVGIG, per germline (reference sequence). Trimming left V 1 base short and J 7 bases short, with 8 bases between. The length of the CDR3 is 12 residues. The CDR3 spells CAWSGGFNEQFF. As DNA, the CDR3 is TGTGCCTGGAGTGGCGGATTTAATGAGCAGTTCTTC.

This clone was detected only once. The V and J genes are TRBV19 and TRBJ1-5; D is undetermined. The V and J ends lost 6 bases and 3 bases respectively, with 15 bases between them. The CDR3 runs to 15 residues. Germline lookup yields CDR1 LNHDA and CDR2 SQIVND (reference sequence). The CDR3 here is CASRSEDGYNQPQHF. In nucleotides, the CDR3 is TGTGCCAGTAGATCGGAGGACGGATACAATCAGCCCCAGCATTTT.

This clone was seen once. The V gene is TRBV15, the J gene TRBJ2-3, with 9 bases fitting TRBD1. Germline values: CDR1 LNHNV, CDR2 YYDKDF (reference sequence). The CDR3 has 13 residues. Trimming took 8 bases from V and 6 from J; bases not matched to a gene: 6. This CDR3 is CATRDREGDTQYF. CDR3 sequence (DNA): TGTGCCACCCGGGACAGGGAGGGGGATACGCAGTATTTT.

V gene TRBV5-5 combines with J gene TRBJ2-2, with D unresolved. Germline values: CDR1 SGHKS, CDR2 YYEKEE (reference sequence). The CDR3 covers 15 residues. Trimming left V 4 bases short and J 4 bases short, with 14 bases between. The CDR3 reads CASSPPVVPTGELFF. For the CDR3, the DNA is TGTGCCAGCAGCCCCCCAGTGGTTCCCACCGGGGAGCTGTTTTTT.

J is TRBJ2-7 and V is TRBV7-9; TRBD1 agrees at 11 bases. Germline-derived CDR1 and CDR2 are SEHNR and FQNEAQ (reference sequence). The V gene end was trimmed by 5 bases and the J gene end by 4 bases; junction bases not matched to a gene: 4. The CDR3 length is 14 residues. The CDR3 nucleotides read TGTGCCAGCAGCCCGGGACAGGGGGGGTACGAGCAGTACTTC. Its translation is CASSPGQGGYEQYF.

The chain uses TRBV7-3 and TRBJ2-1; 7 bases line up with TRBD2. V lost 4 bases and J lost 1; bases outside the gene matches: 4. The germline V gene has CDR1 SGHTA and CDR2 FQGTGA. CDR3 length: 15 residues. The CDR3 is CASSSLADSYNEQFF. For the CDR3, the DNA is TGTGCCAGCAGCTCTCTAGCGGATTCCTACAATGAGCAGTTCTTC.

This rearrangement joins TRBV19 to TRBJ2-1; no reliable D call. V lost 4 bases to trimming and J lost 8 bases, with 6 bases between them. Per the germline V gene, CDR1 is LNHDA and CDR2 is SQIVND (reference sequence). The CDR3 runs to 11 residues. The CDR3: CASSNRDEQFF. The CDR3 DNA sequence: TGTGCCAGTAGTAATCGGGATGAGCAGTTCTTC. The full variable domain, completed using reference TRBV19 and TRBJ2-1, is DGGITQSPKYLFRKEGQNVTLSCEQNLNHDAMYWYRQDPGQGLRLIYYSQIVNDFQKGDIAEGYSVSREKKESFPLTVTSAQKNPTAFYLCASSNRDEQFFGPGTRLTVL.

The chain employs TRBV7-9 and TRBJ2-7; D may be TRBD1 (7 bases). This CDR3 has 15 amino acids. Trimming stripped 5 bases from V and 4 bases from J, with 18 bases between. The germline gives CDR1 SEHNR, CDR2 FQNEAQ (reference sequence). This CDR3 reads CASSRMRDSDYEQYF. The CDR3 nucleotides are TGTGCCAGCAGCCGAATGCGGGACAGCGATTACGAGCAGTACTTC.

The V and J genes are TRBV4-1 and TRBJ2-7; no reliable D call. This CDR3 comprises 14 residues. Germline CDR1 reads MGHRA; CDR2 reads YSYEKL. With 1 base removed from V and 6 bases from J, the gap between germline ends came to 13 bases. In DNA form, the CDR3 reads TGCGCCAGCAGCCAAGCCCCTCTAGTGGGCGAGCAGTACTTC. This codes for CASSQAPLVGEQYF.

As for this clone: At one boundary the junction diverges from the germline segment, which might be a read error. The chain has TRBV6-4 and TRBJ2-7; TRBD2 agrees at 7 bases. Germline V gene sequence: CDR1 MRHNA, CDR2 SNTAGT. The CDR3 is 9 residues long. CDR3 residues: CASSEGGNF. As DNA, the CDR3 is TGTGCCAGCAGTGAGGGAGGGAATTTC.

The J gene is TRBJ1-5, the V gene TRBV30, with TRBD1 matching over 8 bases. There are 17 residues in the CDR3. V was clipped by 4 bases and J by 5 bases; unmatched bases: 16. The germline V gene has CDR1 GTSNPN and CDR2 SVGIG (reference sequence). The CDR3 sequence is CAWNPPAWTGPHQPQHF. As DNA, the CDR3 is TGTGCCTGGAACCCACCGGCGTGGACAGGGCCGCATCAGCCCCAGCATTTT.

The rearrangement uses TRBV28 and TRBJ1-2; 11 nucleotides align to TRBD1. The CDR3 is 17 residues long. The ends lost 5 bases at V and 4 bases at J; junction bases unmatched: 12. Per germline, CDR1 MDHEN and CDR2 SYDVKM. DNA of the CDR3: TGTGCCAGCAGTCCAGGACAGGGGGCGAGTATTGGCTATGGCTACACCTTC. Protein product: CASSPGQGASIGYGYTF.

The chain joins TRBV5-1 to TRBJ2-1; 10 bases line up with TRBD1. Per the germline V gene, CDR1 is SGHRS and CDR2 is YFSETQ. The CDR3 loop spans 16 amino acids. Unmatched junction bases numbered 13, after V lost 7 bases and J lost 6 bases. This CDR3 reads CASFKTPGTGVNEQFF. The CDR3, as DNA: TGCGCCAGCTTCAAAACCCCGGGGACAGGGGTCAATGAGCAGTTCTTC.

V is TRBV25-1 and J is TRBJ2-2; no reliable D call. Per the germline V gene, CDR1 is MGHDK and CDR2 is SYGVNS. The ends were cut back, 4 bases at V and 4 bases at J, with 7 bases in the middle. The CDR3 sequence is 13 residues long. CDR3 DNA sequence: TGTGCCAGCAGTGGATACAGCACCGGGGAGCTGTTTTTT. Translation gives CASSGYSTGELFF.

The CDR3 DNA follows: TGCGCCAGCAGTGAGTCAGACAGCTTGGGGGAAAAACTGTTTTTT. Amino acids: CASSESDSLGEKLFF. The chain joins TRBV10-2 to TRBJ1-4; possibly TRBD1 for D (5 bases). The V end was cut by 0 bases, the J end by 8 bases, with 13 bases between. The CDR3 runs 15 residues. CDR1 and CDR2 (germline): WSHSY, SAAADI.

The V gene is TRBV9, the J gene TRBJ2-5; 10 bases match TRBD2. The junction had 6 bases not matched to a gene; V was cut back by 0 bases and J by 4 bases. Germline V gene data show CDR1 as SGDLS and CDR2 as YYNGEE. The CDR3 spans 16 residues. For the CDR3, the DNA is TGTGCCAGCAGCGTAGGTCTAGCGGGGGCGGGAGAGACCCAGTACTTC. Amino acid sequence: CASSVGLAGAGETQYF.

The CDR3 region is CASSLDLARGTDTQYF. DNA of the CDR3: TGTGCCAGCAGCTTAGATTTGGCTCGGGGCACAGATACGCAGTATTTT. This sequence joins TRBV11-1 and TRBJ2-3; no firm D call. Trimming pared 1 base from V and 1 base from J, leaving 12 bases between. CDR1 and CDR2 from the germline V gene are SGHAT and FQDESV (reference sequence). The CDR3 is 16 amino acids.